The clone carrying this TCR beta chain has a handful of counts. The antigen is unknown. Using its own MiXCR run on the RT-PCR reads, TCRdb lists one record per CDR3 protein. The sample has 500,000 to 550,000 distinct CDR3 sequences, about 7.6% seen once. These data belong to a study of response to subunit inactivated influenza vaccine. Study-wide findings and caveats: Each seasonal influenza vaccination recruits few new T cells, the authors suggested.

J gave up 4 bases and V 5 bases, and 8 bases lay outside the gene matches. The CDR3 consists of 16 residues. The source material was PBMCs from blood, sampled around 25 months after vaccination. The chain combines TRBV12-3 or TRBV12-4 with TRBJ1-5; 10 nucleotides agree with TRBD1. This receptor was identified in a man aged 45 to 70 who received an inactivated influenza vaccine. The CDR3 here is CASSLTGTGANQPQHF. In DNA, the CDR3 is TGTGCCAGCAGTCTAACCGGGACAGGGGCAAATCAGCCCCAGCATTTT.